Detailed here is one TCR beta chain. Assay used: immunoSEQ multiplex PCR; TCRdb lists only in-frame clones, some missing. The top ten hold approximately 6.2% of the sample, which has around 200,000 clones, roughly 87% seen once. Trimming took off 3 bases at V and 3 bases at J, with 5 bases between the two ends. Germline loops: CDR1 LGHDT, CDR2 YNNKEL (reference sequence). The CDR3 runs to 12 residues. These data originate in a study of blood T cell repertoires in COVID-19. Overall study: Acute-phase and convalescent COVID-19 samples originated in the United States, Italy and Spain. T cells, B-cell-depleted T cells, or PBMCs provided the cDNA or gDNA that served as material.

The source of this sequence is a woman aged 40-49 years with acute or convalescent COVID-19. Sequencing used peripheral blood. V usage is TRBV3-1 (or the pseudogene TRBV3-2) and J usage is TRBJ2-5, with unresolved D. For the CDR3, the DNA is TGTGCCAGCAGCCACACTAAAGAGACCCAGTACTTC. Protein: CASSHTKETQYF.